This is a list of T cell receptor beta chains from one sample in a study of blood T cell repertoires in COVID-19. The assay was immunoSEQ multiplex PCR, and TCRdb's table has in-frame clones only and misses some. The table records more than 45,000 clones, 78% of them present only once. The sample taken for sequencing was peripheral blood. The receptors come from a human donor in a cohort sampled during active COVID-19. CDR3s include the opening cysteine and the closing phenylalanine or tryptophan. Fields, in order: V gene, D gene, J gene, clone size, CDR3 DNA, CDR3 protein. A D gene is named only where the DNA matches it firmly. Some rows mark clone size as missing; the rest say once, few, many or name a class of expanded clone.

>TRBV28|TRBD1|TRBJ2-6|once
TGTGCCAGCAGTCCCGGGACAGGGGTTTCTGGGGCCAACGTCCTGACTTTC
CASSPGTGVSGANVLTF
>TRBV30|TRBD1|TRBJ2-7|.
TGTGCCTGGAGTGCAGGGGGCGGATATTCAGACGAGCAGTACTTC
CAWSAGGGYSDEQYF
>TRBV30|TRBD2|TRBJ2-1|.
TGTGCCTGGAGTGTAATTAGCGGGAGCCACAATGAGCAGTTCTTC
CAWSVISGSHNEQFF
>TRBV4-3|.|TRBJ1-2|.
TGCGCCAGCAGCCAAGTAAACAGAAACTATGGCTACACCTTC
CASSQVNRNYGYTF
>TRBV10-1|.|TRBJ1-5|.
TGCGCCCCTTCGGAACGGAGCGTGCCCCAGCATTTT
CAPSERSVPQHF
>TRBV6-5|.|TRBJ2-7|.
TGTGCCAGCAGTTACTCGTGGCCCCCCTACGAGCAGTACTTC
CASSYSWPPYEQYF
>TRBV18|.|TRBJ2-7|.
TGTGCCAGCTCACCTGCCGGGACAATGAGCTCCTACGAGCAGTACTTC
CASSPAGTMSSYEQYF
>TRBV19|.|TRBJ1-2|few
TGTGCCAGTAGTATGAGGGGCTCCCCCAGGGGCTATGGCTACACCTTC
CASSMRGSPRGYGYTF
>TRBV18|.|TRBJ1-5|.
TGTGCCAGCTCACTCCAGGGTGCTTTTAGCAATCAGCCCCAGCATTTT
CASSLQGAFSNQPQHF
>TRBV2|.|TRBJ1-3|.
TGTGCCAGCAGTGTAGAGAGCTCTGGAAACACCATATATTTT
CASSVESSGNTIYF
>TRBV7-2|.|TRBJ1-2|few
TGTGCCAGCAGCTTAGATACCAGGTCTGGCTACACCTTC
CASSLDTRSGYTF
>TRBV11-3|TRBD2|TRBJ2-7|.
TGTGCCAGCAGCTCCGGGGGGGACGAGCAGTACTTC
CASSSGGDEQYF
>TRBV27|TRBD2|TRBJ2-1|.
TGTGCCAGCAGGCGAGAGTCTAGCGGCAAAAACAATGAGCAGTTCTTC
CASRRESSGKNNEQFF
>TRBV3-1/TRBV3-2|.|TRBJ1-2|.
TGTGCCAGCAGCCACCGACGGGTCGATGGCTACACCTTC
CASSHRRVDGYTF
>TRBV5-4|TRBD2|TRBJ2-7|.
TGTGCCAGCAGCTTGGCGGGACTAGCGTCCTACGAGCAGTACTTC
CASSLAGLASYEQYF
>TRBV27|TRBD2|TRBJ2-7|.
TGTGCCAGCAGTCCCACTAGGGCAAGCGGGGGAGAGGGCTACGAGCAGTACTTC
CASSPTRASGGEGYEQYF
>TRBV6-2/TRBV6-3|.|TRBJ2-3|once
TGTGCCAGCAGTACCCCAGGGTGGCATACGCAGTATTTT
CASSTPGWHTQYF
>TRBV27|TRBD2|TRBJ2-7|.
TGTGCCAGCAGTGGGTGGGGGACTAGCGGACCCGAGCAGTACTTC
CASSGWGTSGPEQYF
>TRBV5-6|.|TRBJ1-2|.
TGTGCCAGCACAACGCCGACGGGGGGCCGGGGCTATGGCTACACCTTC
CASTTPTGGRGYGYTF
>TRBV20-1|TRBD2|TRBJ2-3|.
TGCAGTGCTGGTGGGGGGGGCACAGATACGCAGTATTTT
CSAGGGGTDTQYF
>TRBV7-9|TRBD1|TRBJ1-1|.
TGTGCCAGCAGCTTAGTTGGGACAGGGTACGAAGTGACTGAAGCTTTCTTT
CASSLVGTGYEVTEAFF
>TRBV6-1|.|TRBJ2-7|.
TGTGCCAGCAGTGATCCTTCCGGGGAGCAGTACTTC
CASSDPSGEQYF